This entry features one T cell receptor (beta chain) sequence. CDR1 is MNHEY, CDR2 SVGAGI, per germline. This CDR3 comprises 12 residues. The V and J ends lost 6 bases and 6 bases respectively, with 11 bases between them. Source study methods: Reference gene primer amplification in the assay estimated nucleated cell counts. Measured with immunoSEQ multiplex PCR; TCRdb has only the in-frame clones, and not every one. D and trimming were read from the DNA, whereas the V and J calls and clone size are those reported in that table. Of about 110,000 clones listed, around 86% were seen once; the top ten hold more than 3.5%. The data derive from a study of blood T cell repertoires in COVID-19. Background on the study: Some COVID-19 samples were acute and others convalescent; all came from the United States, Italy and Spain.

Sequenced sample: peripheral blood. This chain uses TRBV6-5 with TRBJ1-1; the D gene is possibly TRBD1 (6 bases). This receptor was identified in a woman in her seventies with acute or convalescent COVID-19. The CDR3 bases are TGTGCCAGCAGCAGGGGTGGAGCTGAAGCTTTCTTT. Its protein is CASSRGGAEAFF.